The sequence of this T cell receptor (beta chain) was determined in a study of blood T cell repertoires in COVID-19. Using immunoSEQ multiplex PCR, the repertoire was profiled, and TCRdb retains in-frame clones only, with some absent. This sample has 330,000 or so clones, with 80% to 90% found just once. The sample holds one count of this clone. There are 15 residues in the CDR3. The germline gives CDR1 LGHDT, CDR2 YNNKEL (reference sequence). V shed 4 bases, J shed 5 bases, and the junction held 4 bases outside the gene matches. This sequence joins TRBV3-1 (or the pseudogene TRBV3-2) and TRBJ2-5; 13 nucleotides agree with TRBD2. This TCR was sampled from a man aged 40-49 years in a cohort exposed to, infected with or recovered from COVID-19 (not recorded which). The sample taken for sequencing was PBMCs or T cells enriched from blood (not recorded which). Here the CDR3 reads CASSLGLAGAETQYF. The CDR3 nucleotides read TGTGCCAGCAGCCTCGGACTAGCGGGAGCCGAGACCCAGTACTTC.